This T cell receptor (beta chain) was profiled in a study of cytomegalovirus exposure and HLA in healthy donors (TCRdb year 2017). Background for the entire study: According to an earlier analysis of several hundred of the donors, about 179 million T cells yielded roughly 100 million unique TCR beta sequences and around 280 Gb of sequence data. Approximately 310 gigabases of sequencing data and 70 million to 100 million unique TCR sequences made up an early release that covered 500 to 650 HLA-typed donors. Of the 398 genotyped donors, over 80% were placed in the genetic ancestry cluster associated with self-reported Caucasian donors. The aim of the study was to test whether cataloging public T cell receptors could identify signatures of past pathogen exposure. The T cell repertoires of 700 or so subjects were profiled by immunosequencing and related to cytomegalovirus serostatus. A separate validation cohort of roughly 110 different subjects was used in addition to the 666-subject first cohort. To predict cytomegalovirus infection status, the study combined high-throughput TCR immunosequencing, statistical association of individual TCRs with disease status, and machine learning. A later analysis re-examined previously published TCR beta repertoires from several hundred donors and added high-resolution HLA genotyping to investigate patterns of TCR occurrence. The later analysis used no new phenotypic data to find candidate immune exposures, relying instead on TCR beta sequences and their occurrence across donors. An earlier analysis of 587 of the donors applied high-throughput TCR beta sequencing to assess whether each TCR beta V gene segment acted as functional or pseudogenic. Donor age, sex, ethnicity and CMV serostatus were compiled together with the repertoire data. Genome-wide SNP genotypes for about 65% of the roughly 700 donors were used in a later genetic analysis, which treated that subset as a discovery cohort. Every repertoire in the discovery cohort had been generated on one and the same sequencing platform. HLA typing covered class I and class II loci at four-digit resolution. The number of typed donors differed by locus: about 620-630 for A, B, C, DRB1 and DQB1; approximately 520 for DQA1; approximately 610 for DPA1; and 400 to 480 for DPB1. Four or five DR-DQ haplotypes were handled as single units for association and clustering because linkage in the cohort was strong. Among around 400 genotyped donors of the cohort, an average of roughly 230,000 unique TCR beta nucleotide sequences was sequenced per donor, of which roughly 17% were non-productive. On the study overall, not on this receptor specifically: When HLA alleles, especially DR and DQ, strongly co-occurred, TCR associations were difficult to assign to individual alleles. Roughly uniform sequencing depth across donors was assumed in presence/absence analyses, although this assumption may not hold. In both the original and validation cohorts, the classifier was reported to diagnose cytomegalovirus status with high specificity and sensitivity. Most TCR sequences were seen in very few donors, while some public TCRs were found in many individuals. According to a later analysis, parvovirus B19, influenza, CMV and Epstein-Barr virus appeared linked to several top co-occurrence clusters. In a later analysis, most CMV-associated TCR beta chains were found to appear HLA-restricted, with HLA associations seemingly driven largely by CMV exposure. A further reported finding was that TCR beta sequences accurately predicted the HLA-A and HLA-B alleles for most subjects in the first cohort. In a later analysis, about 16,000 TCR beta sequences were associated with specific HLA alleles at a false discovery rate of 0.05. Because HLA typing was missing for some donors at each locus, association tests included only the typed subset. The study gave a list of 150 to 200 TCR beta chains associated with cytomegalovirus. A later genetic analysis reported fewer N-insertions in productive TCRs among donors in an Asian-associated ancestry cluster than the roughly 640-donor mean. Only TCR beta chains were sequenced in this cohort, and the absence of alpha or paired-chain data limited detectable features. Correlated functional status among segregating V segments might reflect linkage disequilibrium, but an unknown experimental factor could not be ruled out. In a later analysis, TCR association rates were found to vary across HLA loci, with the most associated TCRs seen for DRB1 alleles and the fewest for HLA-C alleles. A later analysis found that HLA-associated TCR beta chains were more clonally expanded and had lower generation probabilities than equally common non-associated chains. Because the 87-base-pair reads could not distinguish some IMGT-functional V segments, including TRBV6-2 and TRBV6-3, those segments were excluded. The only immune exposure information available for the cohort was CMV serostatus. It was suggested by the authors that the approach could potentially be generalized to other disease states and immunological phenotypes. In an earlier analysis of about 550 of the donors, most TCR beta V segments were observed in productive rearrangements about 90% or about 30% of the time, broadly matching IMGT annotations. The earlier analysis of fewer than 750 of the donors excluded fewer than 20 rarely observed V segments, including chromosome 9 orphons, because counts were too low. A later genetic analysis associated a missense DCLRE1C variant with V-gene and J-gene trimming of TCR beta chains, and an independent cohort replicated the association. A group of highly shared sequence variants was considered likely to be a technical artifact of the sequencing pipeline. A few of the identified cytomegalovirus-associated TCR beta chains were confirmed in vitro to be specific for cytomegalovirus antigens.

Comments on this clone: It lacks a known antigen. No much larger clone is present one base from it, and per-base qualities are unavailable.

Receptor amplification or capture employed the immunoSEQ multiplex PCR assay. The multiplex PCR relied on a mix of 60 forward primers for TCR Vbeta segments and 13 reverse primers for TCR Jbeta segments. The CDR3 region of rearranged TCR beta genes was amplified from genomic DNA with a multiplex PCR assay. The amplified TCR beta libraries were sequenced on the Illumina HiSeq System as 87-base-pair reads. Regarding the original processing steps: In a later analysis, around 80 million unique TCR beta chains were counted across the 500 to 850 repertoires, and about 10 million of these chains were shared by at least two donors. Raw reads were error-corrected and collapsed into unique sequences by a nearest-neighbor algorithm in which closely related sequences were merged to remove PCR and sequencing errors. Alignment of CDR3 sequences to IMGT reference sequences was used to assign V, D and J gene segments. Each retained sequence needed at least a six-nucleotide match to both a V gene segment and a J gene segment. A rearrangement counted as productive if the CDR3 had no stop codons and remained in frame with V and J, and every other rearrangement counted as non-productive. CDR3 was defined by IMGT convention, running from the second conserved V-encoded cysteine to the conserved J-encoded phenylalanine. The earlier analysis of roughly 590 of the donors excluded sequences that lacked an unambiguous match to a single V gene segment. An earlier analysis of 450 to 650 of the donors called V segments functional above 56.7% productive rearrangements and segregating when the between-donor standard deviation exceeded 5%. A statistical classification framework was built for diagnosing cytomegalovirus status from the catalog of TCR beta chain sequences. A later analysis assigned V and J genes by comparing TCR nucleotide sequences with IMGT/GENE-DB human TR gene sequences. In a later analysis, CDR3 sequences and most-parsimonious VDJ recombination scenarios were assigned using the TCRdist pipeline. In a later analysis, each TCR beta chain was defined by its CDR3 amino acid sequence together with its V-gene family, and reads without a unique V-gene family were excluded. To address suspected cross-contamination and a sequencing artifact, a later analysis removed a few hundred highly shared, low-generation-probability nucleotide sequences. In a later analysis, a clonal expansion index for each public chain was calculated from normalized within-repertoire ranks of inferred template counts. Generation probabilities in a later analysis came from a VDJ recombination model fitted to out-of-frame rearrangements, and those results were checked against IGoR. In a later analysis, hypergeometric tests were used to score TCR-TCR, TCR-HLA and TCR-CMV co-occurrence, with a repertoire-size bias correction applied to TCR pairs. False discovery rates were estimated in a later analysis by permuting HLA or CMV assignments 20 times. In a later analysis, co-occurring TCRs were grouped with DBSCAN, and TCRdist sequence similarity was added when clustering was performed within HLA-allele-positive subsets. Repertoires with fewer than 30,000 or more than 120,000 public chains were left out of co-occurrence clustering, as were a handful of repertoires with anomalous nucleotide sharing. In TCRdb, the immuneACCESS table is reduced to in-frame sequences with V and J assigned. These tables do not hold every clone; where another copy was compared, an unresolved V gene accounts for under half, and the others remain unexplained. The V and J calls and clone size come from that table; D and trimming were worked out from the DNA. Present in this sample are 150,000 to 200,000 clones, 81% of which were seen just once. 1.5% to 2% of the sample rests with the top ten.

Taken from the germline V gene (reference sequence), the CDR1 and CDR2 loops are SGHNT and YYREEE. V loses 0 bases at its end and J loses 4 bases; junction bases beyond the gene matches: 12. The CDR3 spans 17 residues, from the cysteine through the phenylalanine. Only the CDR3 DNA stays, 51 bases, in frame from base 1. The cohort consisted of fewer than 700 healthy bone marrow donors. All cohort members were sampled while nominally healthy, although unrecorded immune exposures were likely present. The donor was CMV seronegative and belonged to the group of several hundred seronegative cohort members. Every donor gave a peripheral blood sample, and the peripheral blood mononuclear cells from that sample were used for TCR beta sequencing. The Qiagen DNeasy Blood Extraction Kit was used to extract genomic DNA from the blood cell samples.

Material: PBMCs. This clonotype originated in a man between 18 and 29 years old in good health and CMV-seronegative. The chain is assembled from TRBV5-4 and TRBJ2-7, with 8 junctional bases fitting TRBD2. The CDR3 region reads CASSLEGVAGLIYEQYF. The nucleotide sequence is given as TGTGCCAGCAGCTTGGAGGGGGTAGCGGGACTAATTTACGAGCAGTACTTC.